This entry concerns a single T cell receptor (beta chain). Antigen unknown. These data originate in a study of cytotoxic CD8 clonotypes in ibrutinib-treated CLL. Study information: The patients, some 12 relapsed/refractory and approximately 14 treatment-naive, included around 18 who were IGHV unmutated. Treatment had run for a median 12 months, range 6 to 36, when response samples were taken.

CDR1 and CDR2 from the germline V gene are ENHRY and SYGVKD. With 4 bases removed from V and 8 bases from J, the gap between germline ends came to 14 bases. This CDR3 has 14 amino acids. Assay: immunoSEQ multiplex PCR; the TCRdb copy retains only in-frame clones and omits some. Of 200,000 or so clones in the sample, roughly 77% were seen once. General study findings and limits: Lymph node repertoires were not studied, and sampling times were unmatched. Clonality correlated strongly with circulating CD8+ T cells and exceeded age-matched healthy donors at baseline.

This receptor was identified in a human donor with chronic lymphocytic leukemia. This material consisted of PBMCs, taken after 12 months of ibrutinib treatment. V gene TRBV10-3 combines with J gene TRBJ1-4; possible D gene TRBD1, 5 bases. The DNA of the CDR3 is TGTGCCATCAGTGCCGATGTCGGGGCGGAAAAACTGTTTTTT. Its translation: CAISADVGAEKLFF.